This TCR beta chain comes out of a study of blood T cell repertoires in COVID-19 (dated by TCRdb to about 2020). In terms of the full investigation: Samples covering the acute and convalescent phases of COVID-19 were provided by collaborators in the United States, Italy and Spain. A de-identified subject ID, COVID-19 status, age in years and sex were almost always included in the sample metadata. The material from the prospective study consisted of cDNA or gDNA derived from T cells, B-cell-depleted T cells, or PBMCs. HLA class I and class II types, where available, came from metadata supplied by the sample provider rather than from assay-based typing. The samples were drawn from two sources: the first 160 participants of the ongoing ImmuneRACE study, and 1,200 or so subjects contributed by 6 global collaborators. The repertoires were released in a freely available public database intended as a resource for research on the immune response to SARS-CoV-2. Subjects who had been exposed to COVID-19, were actively infected with it, or had recovered from it provided the deeply sampled blood TCRbeta repertoires that made up the dataset. General findings and caveats noted by the study authors: How much clinical and demographic metadata was included differed by source and by participant, and the metadata was provided uncurated.

In Seattle, one collaborating source enrolled patients while the infection was active and tracked those patients longitudinally over the course of disease. Each collaborating institution followed its own protocols to collect whole blood in K2EDTA tubes. For TCRbeta analysis, collaborator samples were shipped as frozen whole blood, as isolated PBMCs, or as DNA extracted from either sample type. With respect to this clone: What this receptor recognizes is not known. No much larger clone exists at a distance of one base, and base qualities are not known. The identical CDR3 is also encoded by other nucleotide sequences in the sample.

TCRbeta CDR3 regions were amplified from genomic DNA using the immunoSEQ Assay, a bias-controlled multiplex PCR. Regarding the original processing steps: The number of nucleated cells in each sample was estimated by amplification of reference gene primers within the assay. To quantify the absolute abundance of each unique TCRbeta CDR3 rearrangement, sequence reads were collapsed and filtered. For each sample, productive Simpson clonality was calculated by taking the square root of Simpson's diversity index across productive rearrangements. In TCRdb, the immuneACCESS table is reduced to in-frame sequences with V and J assigned. These tables do not hold every clone; where another copy was compared, an unresolved V gene accounts for under half, and the others remain unexplained. V, J and clone size derive from that table, while D and trimming were established from the DNA sequence. The sample yields approximately 330,000 clones; approximately 90% were counted once. The ten largest clones add up to roughly 8.9% of the sample.

At the junction V is shortened by 3 bases and J by 2 bases; bases outside the gene matches: 0. The CDR3 goes from the cysteine to the phenylalanine over 14 residues. CDR3 DNA only is kept here, 42 bases in frame from base 1. From a lookup of the germline V gene, CDR1 and CDR2 are KGHSH and LQKENI. The sample consisted of peripheral blood. The origin of this receptor is a man between 25 and 39 years old with COVID-19, enrolled during active disease. The chain is encoded by TRBV18 joined to TRBJ1-5; the central 8 bases match TRBD1. The CDR3 sequence is CASSPGQGNQPQHF. The sequenced DNA is TGTGCCAGCTCACCGGGACAGGGCAATCAGCCCCAGCATTTT.